Each of the 17 T cell receptor beta chains below was sequenced from the same sample in a study of blood T cell repertoires in COVID-19. Sequencing used immunoSEQ multiplex PCR; TCRdb keeps in-frame clones, though not all of them. This table holds some 230,000 clones, approximately 90% found once. The specimen sequenced was PBMCs or T cells enriched from blood (not recorded which). The receptors come from a woman under 30 in a cohort exposed to, infected with or recovered from COVID-19 (not recorded which).

The chain couples TRBV7-9 to TRBJ1-1, with D perhaps TRBD1 (6 bases). Between the trimmed V and J ends, which lost 5 bases and 0 bases, there was a span of 10 bases. Germline V gene lookup returns CDR1 SEHNR and CDR2 FQNEAQ (reference sequence). This CDR3 spans 14 amino acids. The CDR3 DNA reads as TGTGCCAGCAGCCCTGGACAGTTGAACACTGAAGCTTTCTTT. Amino acid sequence: CASSPGQLNTEAFF.

Concerning this clone itself: The same CDR3 can be traced to other DNA sequences in this sample. The chain uses TRBV3-1 (or the pseudogene TRBV3-2) and TRBJ1-2; D is possibly TRBD1 (5 bases). The V gene's germline CDR1 is LGHDT and CDR2 YNNKEL (reference sequence). Trimming stripped 3 bases from V and 11 bases from J, with 13 bases between. The CDR3 is made up of 12 amino acids. The CDR3 bases are TGTGCCAGCAGCCAGGGGGGGTACGGGTACACCTTC. This sequence encodes CASSQGGYGYTF.

This sequence joins TRBV2 and TRBJ2-4, with D maybe TRBD1 (6 bases). This CDR3 is 12 amino acids long. CDR1 SNHLY and CDR2 FYNNEI come from the germline V gene. The V end was cut by 3 bases, the J end by 9 bases, with 9 bases between. Here the CDR3 DNA reads TGTGCCAGCAGTGACAGGGGCGGCATTCAGTACTTC. Its translation: CASSDRGGIQYF.

The DNA of the CDR3 is TGCGCCAGCAGCAACGACAGGGTTCCCGCCGGGGAGCTGTTTTTT. It encodes CASSNDRVPAGELFF. The chain employs TRBV5-1 and TRBJ2-2; 7 bases fit TRBD1. The V gene end was trimmed by 4 bases and the J gene end by 6 bases; junction bases not matched to a gene: 9. The V gene's germline CDR1 is SGHRS and CDR2 YFSETQ. This CDR3 contains 15 residues.

V gene TRBV28 combines with J gene TRBJ2-7, with TRBD1 as a possible D gene (7 bases). CDR1 and CDR2 (germline): MDHEN, SYDVKM. The CDR3 runs to 14 residues. Trimming cost V 5 bases and J 2 bases, with 13 bases left between them. The CDR3 sequence is CASSAGQSPYEQYF. CDR3 DNA sequence: TGTGCCAGCAGTGCGGGACAGAGCCCCTACGAGCAGTACTTC.

The genes are TRBV30 and TRBJ2-5, with 7 bases lining up with TRBD2. The CDR3 has 14 residues. Germline lookup yields CDR1 GTSNPN and CDR2 SVGIG (reference sequence). With 3 bases clipped from V and 4 bases from J, the junction kept 8 bases outside the gene matches. The CDR3 bases are TGTGCCTGGAGATTGCTAGCGGTACCAGAGACCCAGTACTTC. It specifies CAWRLLAVPETQYF.

The chain combines TRBV18 with TRBJ1-2; D possibly corresponds to TRBD1 (5 bases). The germline V gene encodes CDR1 KGHSH and CDR2 LQKENI. The CDR3 has 15 residues. Between the trimmed V and J ends, which lost 0 bases and 2 bases, there was a span of 10 bases. CDR3 region: CASSPPRGGNYGYTF. DNA for the CDR3: TGTGCCAGCTCACCACCCCGGGGGGGGAACTATGGCTACACCTTC.

In its sample, this clone was seen a few times. This sequence joins TRBV7-3 and TRBJ2-2; D gene uncertain. The V gene lost 4 bases and the J gene lost 5 bases, with 2 bases spanning the gap. Germline V gene sequence: CDR1 SGHTA, CDR2 FQGTGA. The CDR3 extends over 11 amino acids. Written as DNA, the CDR3 is TGTGCCAGCAGCTCGACCGGGGAGCTGTTTTTT. Translated: CASSSTGELFF.

The CDR3 DNA reads as TGTGCCACCCAGGACAGGGCCCTCGGGAGAGGGGCCTACAATGAGCAGTTCTTC. This codes for CATQDRALGRGAYNEQFF. This sequence joins TRBV19 and TRBJ2-1; TRBD1 agrees at 8 bases. This CDR3 contains 18 residues. Trimming removed 10 bases from V and 2 bases from J; junction bases left unmatched: 19. CDR1 LNHDA and CDR2 SQIVND come from the germline V gene (reference sequence).

The chain combines TRBV4-2 with TRBJ2-3, with 9 bases identical to TRBD2. With V trimmed by 2 bases and J by 0 bases, 6 bases remained unmatched. CDR1 and CDR2 from the germline V gene are LGHNA and YNFKEQ. There are 17 residues in the CDR3. The CDR3 spells CASSQFTSGSSTDTQYF. In nucleotides, the CDR3 is TGTGCCAGCAGCCAATTTACTAGCGGGTCTAGCACAGATACGCAGTATTTT.

This chain uses TRBV10-3 with TRBJ2-1, with 7 nucleotides matching TRBD1. CDR1 and CDR2 from the germline V gene are ENHRY and SYGVKD. Losses at the gene ends were 0 bases for V and 6 bases for J; bases not matched to a gene: 2. The CDR3 covers 14 residues. CDR3 DNA: TGTGCCATCAGTGAGTCTACAGGGGCCAATGAGCAGTTCTTC. Protein product: CAISESTGANEQFF.

This chain uses TRBV7-6 with TRBJ2-1; 8 bases map to TRBD1. V dropped 8 bases and J dropped 0; count of bases not matched to a gene: 0. Germline loops: CDR1 SGHVS, CDR2 FNYEAQ. The CDR3 contains 13 residues. The CDR3 here is CASGQGSYNEQFF. CDR3 sequence (DNA): TGTGCCAGCGGACAGGGCTCCTACAATGAGCAGTTCTTC. Variable domain in full (rest from reference TRBV7-6 and TRBJ2-1): GAGVSQSPRYKVTKRGQDVALRCDPISGHVSLYWYRQALGQGPEFLTYFNYEAQQDKSGLPNDRFSAERPEGSISTLTIQRTEQRDSAMYRCASGQGSYNEQFFGPGTRLTVL.

CDR3 nucleotide sequence: TGTGCCAGCAGTTTATGGGCAGGGGGAACTGAAAAACTGTTTTTT. It codes for CASSLWAGGTEKLFF. The chain recombines TRBV28 with TRBJ1-4; 7 bases align to TRBD1. The CDR3 spans 15 residues. With 0 bases clipped from V and 7 bases from J, the junction kept 5 bases outside the gene matches. The V gene's germline CDR1 is MDHEN and CDR2 SYDVKM.

This clone was counted many times. This sample includes further DNA sequences coding for the same CDR3. This rearrangement joins TRBV7-3 to TRBJ2-2; the match to TRBD2 covers 11 bases. This CDR3 is 15 amino acids long. V lost 2 bases, J lost 4 bases, and 0 bases stayed unmatched. Germline CDR1 SGHTA, CDR2 FQGTGA. The CDR3 region has the DNA TGTGCCAGCAGCTTAGGACTAGCGGGCACCGGGGAGCTGTTTTTT. Protein sequence: CASSLGLAGTGELFF. Full variable domain (missing parts from reference TRBV7-3 and TRBJ2-2): GAGVSQTPSNKVTEKGKYVELRCDPISGHTALYWYRQSLGQGPEFLIYFQGTGAADDSGLPNDRFFAVRPEGSVSTLKIQRTERGDSAVYLCASSLGLAGTGELFFGEGSRLTVL.

CDR3 nucleotides: TGTGCCGCTCGGGGGGGGAGAGGATCCTCCTACAATGAGCAGTTCTTC. This sequence encodes CAARGGRGSSYNEQFF. This chain links TRBV19 with TRBJ2-1, with 8 bases identical to TRBD2. V was clipped by 11 bases and J by 0 bases; unmatched bases: 12. CDR1 is LNHDA, CDR2 SQIVND, per germline (reference sequence). The CDR3 covers 16 residues.

The chain combines TRBV5-6 with TRBJ1-1, with D hard to call. The CDR3 extends over 13 amino acids. CDR1 is SGHDT and CDR2 is YYEEEE in the germline V gene. V lost 0 bases to trimming and J lost 7 bases, with 10 bases between them. CDR3 amino acids: CASSLEAALEAFF. The CDR3 nucleotides are TGTGCCAGCAGCTTGGAGGCAGCGCTTGAAGCTTTCTTT.

The chain employs TRBV12-5 and TRBJ1-2; possibly TRBD1 for D (5 bases). CDR1 LGHNT and CDR2 FRNRAP come from the germline V gene. The CDR3 is 16 residues long. V dropped 2 bases and J dropped 3 bases, with 16 bases sitting between them. The CDR3 DNA reads TGTGCTAGTGGTTTGCCCCAGGGCAGACTGCACTATGGCTACACCTTC. Protein sequence: CASGLPQGRLHYGYTF.